The 19 T cell receptor beta chains listed next were all sequenced from one sample in a study of CD8 T cells in ankylosing spondylitis. TCRdb re-called the 5' RACE reads with MiXCR, one entry per CDR3 protein. The profile covers hundreds of thousands of distinct CDR3 sequences, with approximately 24% appearing a single time and 6.6% taken by the ten largest. The sample taken for sequencing was blood, either unsorted or a sorted T cell fraction (not recorded which). These receptors came from a male donor with ankylosing spondylitis or in good health (not recorded which).

This clonotype was counted a single time. The V call is TRBV5-1, the J call TRBJ2-1; a weak D match, TRBD2 (6 bases). The V gene lost 0 bases and the J gene lost 9 bases, with 10 bases spanning the gap. The CDR3 is made up of 13 amino acids. Germline V gene sequence: CDR1 SGHRS, CDR2 YFSETQ. For the CDR3, the DNA is TGCGCCAGCAGCTTGGCCGGGGGACCTGAGCAGTTCTTC. This encodes CASSLAGGPEQFF. Full variable domain (remainder filled in from reference TRBV5-1 and TRBJ2-1): KAGVTQTPRYLIKTRGQQVTLSCSPISGHRSVSWYQQTPGQGLQFLFEYFSETQRNKGNFPGRFSGRQFSNSRSEMNVSTLELGDSALYLCASSLAGGPEQFFGPGTRLTVL.

The CDR3 reads CASTRAGGYGYTF. CDR3 in DNA: TGTGCCAGCACCAGGGCCGGAGGCTATGGCTACACCTTC. This sequence joins TRBV25-1 and TRBJ1-2; TRBD1 might be the D (5 bases). V lost 7 bases, J lost 4 bases, and 13 bases lay in between. Germline lookup yields CDR1 MGHDK and CDR2 SYGVNS. The CDR3 is 13 amino acids.

J is TRBJ1-2 and V is TRBV29-1; 7 nucleotides align to TRBD1. J gave up 5 bases and V 7 bases, and 7 bases lay outside the gene matches. CDR1 SQVTM and CDR2 ANQGSEA come from the germline V gene. The CDR3 contains 12 residues. The DNA for the CDR3 is TGCAGCGCAGGGACAGTCATTTATGGCTACACCTTC. This sequence encodes CSAGTVIYGYTF. Full variable domain (outside the CDR3, taken from reference TRBV29-1 and TRBJ1-2): SAVISQKPSRDICQRGTSLTIQCQVDSQVTMMFWYRQQPGQSLTLIATANQGSEATYESGFVIDKFPISRPNLTFSTLTVSNMSPEDSSIYLCSAGTVIYGYTFGSGTRLTVV.

There are many counts of this clonotype. The chain employs TRBV20-1 and TRBJ1-1; 8 bases match TRBD1. Per the germline V gene, CDR1 is DFQATT and CDR2 is SNEGSKA (reference sequence). The CDR3 has 14 residues. V dropped 0 bases and J dropped 4; count of bases not matched to a gene: 4. The CDR3 DNA is TGCAGTGCTAGAGACAGCCAGGGGGCCACTGAAGCTTTCTTT. Translated: CSARDSQGATEAFF.

The sample holds many counts of this clonotype. The chain couples TRBV5-5 to TRBJ1-5, with D unclear. The germline CDR1 and CDR2 sequences are SGHKS and YYEKEE (reference sequence). CDR3 length equals 14 residues. Trimming took off 0 bases at V and 9 bases at J, with 13 bases between the two ends. The CDR3 bases are TGTGCCAGCAGCTTGGAGGCGGCCGGGAGGCCCCAGCATTTT. This codes for CASSLEAAGRPQHF.

The chain recombines TRBV9 with TRBJ2-2; 8 bases line up with TRBD1. The CDR3 runs to 16 residues. Germline CDR1 is SGDLS and CDR2 is YYNGEE. The ends lost 4 bases at V and 0 bases at J; junction bases unmatched: 5. The CDR3 sequence is CASSPRGQANTGELFF. CDR3 nucleotides: TGTGCCAGCAGCCCGAGGGGACAGGCGAACACCGGGGAGCTGTTTTTT.

The chain combines TRBV7-2 with TRBJ2-5; 7 bases fit TRBD2. The CDR3 consists of 13 residues. Germline CDR1 and CDR2: SGHTA and FQGNSA. After removal of 3 bases from V and 5 bases from J, the junction contained 3 bases not matched to a gene. Here the CDR3 reads CASSFAGVETQYF. CDR3 sequence (DNA): TGTGCCAGCAGCTTTGCGGGAGTGGAGACCCAGTACTTC.

The sample holds one count of this clonotype. This chain uses TRBV10-3 with TRBJ1-5, with TRBD1 matching over 11 bases. CDR1 and CDR2 from the germline V gene are ENHRY and SYGVKD. The ends lost 11 bases at V and 4 bases at J; junction bases unmatched: 13. There are 16 residues in the CDR3. Here the CDR3 DNA reads TGTGCCGCCAGCGGGACAGGGGGAAGAGTAAATCAGCCCCAGCATTTT. Its translation is CAASGTGGRVNQPQHF.

The table lists this clonotype with a few counts. CDR3 region: CASSRLGTGDTGELFF. The CDR3 region has the DNA TGTGCCAGCAGCCGCCTGGGGACAGGGGACACCGGGGAGCTGTTTTTT. The chain recombines TRBV5-5 with TRBJ2-2, with 10 bases that match TRBD1. Germline lookup yields CDR1 SGHKS and CDR2 YYEKEE (reference sequence). The CDR3 sequence is 16 residues long. V shed 4 bases and J 3 bases; nucleotides not matched to a gene: 6.

This clonotype showed up many times. This chain joins TRBV7-2 and TRBJ2-7; no clear D gene. V was clipped by 0 bases and J by 0 bases, with 6 bases between them. Germline CDR1 reads SGHTA; CDR2 reads FQGNSA. The CDR3 has 14 amino acids. Written as DNA, the CDR3 is TGTGCCAGCAGCTTAGCTCAGGCCTCCTACGAGCAGTACTTC. Protein: CASSLAQASYEQYF.

This clonotype was found many times. This chain connects TRBV29-1 to TRBJ1-3; TRBD1 aligns across 7 bases. CDR1 SQVTM and CDR2 ANQGSEA come from the germline V gene. The CDR3 is made up of 13 amino acids. J lost 9 bases, V lost 6 bases, and 11 bases had no gene match. CDR3 DNA: TGCAGCGTAGAAATACAGGGGTATGGCACCATATATTTT. It is translated as CSVEIQGYGTIYF.

In its sample, this clonotype was seen many times. The chain couples TRBV12-3 or TRBV12-4 to TRBJ2-5, with 8 bases that match TRBD2. V lost 3 bases, J lost 0 bases, and 3 bases stayed unmatched. The CDR3 totals 15 residues. This CDR3 reads CASSFGGRYQETQYF. CDR3 DNA: TGTGCCAGCAGTTTTGGCGGGAGGTACCAAGAGACCCAGTACTTC.

This clonotype was seen repeatedly, ten times or more. The chain carries TRBV12-3 or TRBV12-4 and TRBJ2-5; D is uncertain. This CDR3 contains 11 residues. Trimming left V 8 bases short and J 9 bases short, with 13 bases between. The DNA for the CDR3 is TGTGCCAGCTCCACTGGAGCGTCCCAGTACTTC. Its translation is CASSTGASQYF.

This clonotype was observed at least ten times. The chain carries TRBV29-1 and TRBJ2-7; D is unclear. The germline V gene has CDR1 SQVTM and CDR2 ANQGSEA. The CDR3 extends over 11 amino acids. V lost 5 bases to trimming and J lost 1 base, with 6 bases between them. The CDR3 DNA is TGCAGCGTTAGATCTTCCTACGAGCAGTACTTC. Translating gives CSVRSSYEQYF.

This clonotype was seen at least ten times. The chain recombines TRBV2 with TRBJ2-3, with D unclear. In germline, CDR1 is SNHLY, CDR2 FYNNEI. The V and J ends lost 4 bases and 1 base respectively, with 18 bases between them. CDR3 length equals 17 residues. In DNA, the CDR3 is TGTGCCAGCAGTGTTTTCGGCCAAAGCGATGGCACAGATACGCAGTATTTT. Its translation is CASSVFGQSDGTDTQYF.

V is TRBV20-1 and J is TRBJ2-3; 7 positions agree with TRBD2. CDR3 length: 14 residues. The V gene end was trimmed by 5 bases and the J gene end by 0 bases; junction bases not matched to a gene: 5. Germline-derived CDR1 and CDR2 are DFQATT and SNEGSKA (reference sequence). CDR3 DNA: TGCAGTGCTGGGAGCGGGAAGAGCACAGATACGCAGTATTTT. This sequence encodes CSAGSGKSTDTQYF.

The rearrangement joins TRBV5-1 to TRBJ2-3, with 8 bases matching TRBD2. The CDR3 is made up of 16 amino acids. In germline, CDR1 is SGHRS, CDR2 YFSETQ. V shed 3 bases and J 0 bases; nucleotides not matched to a gene: 6. DNA of the CDR3: TGCGCCAGCAGCTCCCCTCTAGCGGGCAGCACAGATACGCAGTATTTT. It is translated as CASSSPLAGSTDTQYF.

V gene TRBV10-3 combines with J gene TRBJ2-1; 8 bases agree with TRBD2. In germline, CDR1 is ENHRY, CDR2 SYGVKD. The CDR3 spans 16 residues. The V segment lost 3 bases and the J segment 5 bases; nucleotides outside the gene matches: 9. The CDR3 nucleotides read TGTGCCATCAGTGATCGCGGGAGGAGGACCGACAATGAGCAGTTCTTC. This sequence encodes CAISDRGRRTDNEQFF.

This clonotype came up a few times. The V call is TRBV29-1, the J call TRBJ2-1, with 7 positions matching TRBD2. Germline V CDR1 and CDR2: SQVTM, ANQGSEA. The ends lost 5 bases at V and 5 bases at J; junction bases unmatched: 6. The CDR3 contains 13 residues. CDR3 DNA sequence: TGCAGCGTTCGCGGGAGCTCGGACAATGAGCAGTTCTTC. It encodes CSVRGSSDNEQFF.